This record looks at one T cell receptor (beta chain) sequence and its context. Authors' data handling: Amplifying reference gene primers gave estimates of nucleated cell counts. Sequenced by immunoSEQ multiplex PCR; TCRdb stores in-frame clones only, minus some. V, J and clone size derive from that table, while D and trimming were established from the DNA sequence. The sample shows 150,000 or so clones, around 80% of them seen only once. The data belong to a study of blood T cell repertoires in COVID-19. In the study overall: Sites across the United States, Italy and Spain contributed samples from acute and convalescent COVID-19. PBMCs, B-cell-depleted T cells, or T cells provided the cDNA or gDNA that made up the material.

J lost 4 bases, V lost 6 bases, and 6 bases had no gene match. CDR3 length equals 14 residues. Germline lookup yields CDR1 MNHEY and CDR2 SMNVEV (reference sequence). This clonotype was sampled from a woman in her 50s with acute or convalescent COVID-19. Sequencing used peripheral blood. The rearrangement uses TRBV27 and TRBJ1-2; TRBD1 matches at 9 bases. In DNA form, the CDR3 reads TGTGCCAGCAGCAGACTGGGACAGGGCTATGGCTACACCTTC. Its protein product is CASSRLGQGYGYTF.